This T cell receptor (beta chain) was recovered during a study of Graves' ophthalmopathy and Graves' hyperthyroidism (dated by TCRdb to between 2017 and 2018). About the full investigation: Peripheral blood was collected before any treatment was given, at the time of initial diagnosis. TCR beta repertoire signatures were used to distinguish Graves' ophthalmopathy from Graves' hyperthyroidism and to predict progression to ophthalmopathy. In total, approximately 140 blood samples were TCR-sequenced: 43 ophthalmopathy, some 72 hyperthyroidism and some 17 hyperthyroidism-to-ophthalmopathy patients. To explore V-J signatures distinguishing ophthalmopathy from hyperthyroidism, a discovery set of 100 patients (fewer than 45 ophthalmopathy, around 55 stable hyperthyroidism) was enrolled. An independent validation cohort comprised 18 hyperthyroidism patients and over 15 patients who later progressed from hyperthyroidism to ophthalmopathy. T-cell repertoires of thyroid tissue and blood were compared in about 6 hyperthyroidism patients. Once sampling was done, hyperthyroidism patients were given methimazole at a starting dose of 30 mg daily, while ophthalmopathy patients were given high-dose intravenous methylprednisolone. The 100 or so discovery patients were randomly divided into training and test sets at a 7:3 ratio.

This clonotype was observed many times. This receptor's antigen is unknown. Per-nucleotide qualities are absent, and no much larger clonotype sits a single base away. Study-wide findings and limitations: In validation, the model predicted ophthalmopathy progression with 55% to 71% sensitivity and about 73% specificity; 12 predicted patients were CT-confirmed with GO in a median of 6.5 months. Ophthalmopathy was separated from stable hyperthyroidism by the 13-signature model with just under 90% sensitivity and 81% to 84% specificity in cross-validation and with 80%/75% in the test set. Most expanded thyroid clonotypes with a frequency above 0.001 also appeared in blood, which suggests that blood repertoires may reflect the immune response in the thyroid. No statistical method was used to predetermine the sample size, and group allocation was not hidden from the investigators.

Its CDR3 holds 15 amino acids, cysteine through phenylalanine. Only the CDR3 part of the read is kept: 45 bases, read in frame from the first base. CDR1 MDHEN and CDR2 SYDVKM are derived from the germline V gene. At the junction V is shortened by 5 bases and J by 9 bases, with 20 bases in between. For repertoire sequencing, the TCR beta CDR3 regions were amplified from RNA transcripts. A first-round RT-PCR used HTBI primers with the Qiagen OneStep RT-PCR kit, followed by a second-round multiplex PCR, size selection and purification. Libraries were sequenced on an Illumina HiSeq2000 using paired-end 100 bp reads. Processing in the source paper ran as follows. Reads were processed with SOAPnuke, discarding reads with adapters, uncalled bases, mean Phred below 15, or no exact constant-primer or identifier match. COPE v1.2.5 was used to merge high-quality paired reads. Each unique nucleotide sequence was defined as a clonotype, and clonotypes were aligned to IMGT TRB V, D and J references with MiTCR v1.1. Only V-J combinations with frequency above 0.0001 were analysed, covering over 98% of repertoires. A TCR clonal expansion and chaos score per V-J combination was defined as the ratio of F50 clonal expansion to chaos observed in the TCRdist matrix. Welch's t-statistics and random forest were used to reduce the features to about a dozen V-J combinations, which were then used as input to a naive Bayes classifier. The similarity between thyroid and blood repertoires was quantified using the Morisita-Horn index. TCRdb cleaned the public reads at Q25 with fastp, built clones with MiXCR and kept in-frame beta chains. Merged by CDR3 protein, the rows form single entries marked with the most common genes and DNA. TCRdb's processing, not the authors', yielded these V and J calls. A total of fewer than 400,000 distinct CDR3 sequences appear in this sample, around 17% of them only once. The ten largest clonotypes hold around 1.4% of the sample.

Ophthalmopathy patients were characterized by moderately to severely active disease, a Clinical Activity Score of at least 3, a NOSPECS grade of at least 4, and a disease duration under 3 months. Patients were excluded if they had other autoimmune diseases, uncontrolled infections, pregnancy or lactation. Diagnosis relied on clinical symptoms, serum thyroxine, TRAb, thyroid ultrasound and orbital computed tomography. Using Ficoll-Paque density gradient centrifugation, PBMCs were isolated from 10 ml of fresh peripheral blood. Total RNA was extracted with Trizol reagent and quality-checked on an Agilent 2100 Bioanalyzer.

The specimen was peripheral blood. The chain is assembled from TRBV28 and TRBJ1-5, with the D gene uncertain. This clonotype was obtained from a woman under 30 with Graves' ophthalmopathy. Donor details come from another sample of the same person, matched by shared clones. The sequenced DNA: TGTGCCAGCAGTCGTGCTACAGCCCTAAGTCCGCCCCAGCATTTT. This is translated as CASSRATALSPPQHF.